The sample holds a few counts of the clone carrying this T cell receptor beta chain. The sample belongs to a study of tumor and adjacent non-tumor tissue in lung cancer. A modified ARM-PCR protocol with three rounds of nested PCR amplified TCRbeta. TCRdb redid the calling of the multiplex PCR reads with MiXCR, one entry per CDR3 protein. In the table there are 85,000 to 100,000 distinct CDR3 sequences, 67% of which are singletons. RNA was extracted from bulk tissue without any cell sorting. The CDR3 has 14 residues. V was pared by 7 bases and J by 4 bases, with 5 bases of the junction left unmatched. Looked up from germline, CDR1 is SNHLY and CDR2 is FYNNEI.

Sequenced sample: lung tumor tissue. This receptor was taken from a man aged 60-69 years with non-small cell lung cancer. The chain combines TRBV2 with TRBJ1-3, with 9 bases lining up with TRBD1. CDR3 residues: CASMGQGAGNTIYF. The CDR3 DNA reads TGTGCCAGCATGGGACAGGGTGCAGGAAACACCATATATTTT.